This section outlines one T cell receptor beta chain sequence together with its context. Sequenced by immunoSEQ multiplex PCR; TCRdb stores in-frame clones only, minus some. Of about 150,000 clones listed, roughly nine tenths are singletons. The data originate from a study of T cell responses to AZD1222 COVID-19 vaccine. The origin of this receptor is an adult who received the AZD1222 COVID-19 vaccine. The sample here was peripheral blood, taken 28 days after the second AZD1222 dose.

The CDR3 loop reads CASSLASGGASYEQYF. CDR3 nucleotides: TGTGCCAGCAGCTTAGCATCAGGGGGGGCATCCTACGAGCAGTACTTC. V gene TRBV7-6 combines with J gene TRBJ2-7; D is tentatively TRBD1 or TRBD2 (7 bases each). The CDR3 is 16 amino acids. Per the germline V gene, CDR1 is SGHVS and CDR2 is FNYEAQ. Trimming took off 0 bases at V and 1 base at J, with 13 bases between the two ends. Combining the CDR3 with reference TRBV7-6 and TRBJ2-7 gives the whole variable domain GAGVSQSPRYKVTKRGQDVALRCDPISGHVSLYWYRQALGQGPEFLTYFNYEAQQDKSGLPNDRFSAERPEGSISTLTIQRTEQRDSAMYRCASSLASGGASYEQYFGPGTRLTVT.